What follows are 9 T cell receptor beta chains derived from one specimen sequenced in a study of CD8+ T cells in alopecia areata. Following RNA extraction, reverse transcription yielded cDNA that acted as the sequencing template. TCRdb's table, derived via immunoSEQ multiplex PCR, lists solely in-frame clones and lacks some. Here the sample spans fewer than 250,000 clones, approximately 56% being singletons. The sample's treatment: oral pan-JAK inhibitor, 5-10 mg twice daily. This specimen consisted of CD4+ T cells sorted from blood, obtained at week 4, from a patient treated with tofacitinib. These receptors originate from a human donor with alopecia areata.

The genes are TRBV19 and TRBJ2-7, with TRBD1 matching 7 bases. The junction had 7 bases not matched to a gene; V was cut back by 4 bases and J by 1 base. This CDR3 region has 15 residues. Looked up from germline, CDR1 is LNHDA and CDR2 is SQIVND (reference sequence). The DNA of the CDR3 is TGTGCCAGTAGTAGGGAGACAGGGATATCCTACGAGCAGTACTTC. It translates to CASSRETGISYEQYF. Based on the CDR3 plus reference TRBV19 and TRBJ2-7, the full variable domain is DGGITQSPKYLFRKEGQNVTLSCEQNLNHDAMYWYRQDPGQGLRLIYYSQIVNDFQKGDIAEGYSVSREKKESFPLTVTSAQKNPTAFYLCASSRETGISYEQYFGPGTRLTVT.

Written as DNA, the CDR3 is TGTGCCTGTACAGCCCCGGGACGGGGAAACATTCAGTACTTC. Protein sequence: CACTAPGRGNIQYF. The chain uses TRBV30 and TRBJ2-4; D assignment may be TRBD1 or TRBD2 (5 bases each). Germline values: CDR1 GTSNPN, CDR2 SVGIG (reference sequence). CDR3 length: 14 amino acids. The ends were cut back, 6 bases at V and 6 bases at J, with 18 bases in the middle.

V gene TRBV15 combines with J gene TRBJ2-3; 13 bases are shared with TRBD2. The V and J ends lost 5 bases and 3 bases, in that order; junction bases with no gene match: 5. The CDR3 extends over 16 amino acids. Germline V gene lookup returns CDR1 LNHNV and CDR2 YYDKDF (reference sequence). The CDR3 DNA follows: TGTGCCACCAGCCGCCGACTAGCGGGAGGTACAGATACGCAGTATTTT. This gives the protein CATSRRLAGGTDTQYF.

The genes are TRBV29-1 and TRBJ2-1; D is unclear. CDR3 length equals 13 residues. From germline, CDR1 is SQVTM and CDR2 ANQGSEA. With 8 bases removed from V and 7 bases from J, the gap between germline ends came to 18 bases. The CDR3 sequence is CSTNAEMGNEQFF. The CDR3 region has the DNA TGCAGCACCAACGCGGAGATGGGGAATGAGCAGTTCTTC.

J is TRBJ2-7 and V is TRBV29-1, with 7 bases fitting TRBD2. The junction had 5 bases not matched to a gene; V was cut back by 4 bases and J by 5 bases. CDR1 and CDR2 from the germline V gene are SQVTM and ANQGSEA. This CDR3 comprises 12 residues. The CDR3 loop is CSVGEGSHEQYF. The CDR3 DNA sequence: TGCAGCGTTGGGGAGGGATCCCACGAGCAGTACTTC.

Written as DNA, the CDR3 is TGTGCCAGCAGCCGCGACAGGGCCTACGAGCAGTACTTC. This codes for CASSRDRAYEQYF. The gene calls are TRBV11-3 and TRBJ2-7; 7 nucleotides align to TRBD1. This CDR3 region has 13 residues. Germline V gives CDR1 SGHNT, CDR2 YENEEA. V lost 5 bases to trimming and J lost 2 bases; unmatched junction nucleotides: 3.

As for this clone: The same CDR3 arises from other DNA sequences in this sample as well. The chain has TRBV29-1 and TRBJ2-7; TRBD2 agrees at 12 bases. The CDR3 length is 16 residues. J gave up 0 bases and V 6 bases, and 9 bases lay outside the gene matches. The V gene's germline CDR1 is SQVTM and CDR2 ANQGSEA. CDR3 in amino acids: CSVRGTSGLSSYEQYF. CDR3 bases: TGCAGCGTCCGCGGGACTAGCGGGTTGAGCTCCTACGAGCAGTACTTC.

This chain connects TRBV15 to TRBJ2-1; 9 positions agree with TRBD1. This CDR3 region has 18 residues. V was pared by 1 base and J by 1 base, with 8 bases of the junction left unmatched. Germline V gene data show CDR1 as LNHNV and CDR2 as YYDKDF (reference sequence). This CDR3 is CATSRGDGQGSSYNEQFF. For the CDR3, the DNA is TGTGCCACCAGCAGAGGGGACGGACAGGGGAGTTCCTACAATGAGCAGTTCTTC.

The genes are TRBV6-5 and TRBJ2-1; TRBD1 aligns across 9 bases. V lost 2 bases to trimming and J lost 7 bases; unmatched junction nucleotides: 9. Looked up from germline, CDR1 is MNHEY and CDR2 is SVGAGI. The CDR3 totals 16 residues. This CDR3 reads CASSYHTGGPVNEQFF. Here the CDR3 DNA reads TGTGCCAGCAGTTACCATACAGGGGGCCCTGTTAATGAGCAGTTCTTC.